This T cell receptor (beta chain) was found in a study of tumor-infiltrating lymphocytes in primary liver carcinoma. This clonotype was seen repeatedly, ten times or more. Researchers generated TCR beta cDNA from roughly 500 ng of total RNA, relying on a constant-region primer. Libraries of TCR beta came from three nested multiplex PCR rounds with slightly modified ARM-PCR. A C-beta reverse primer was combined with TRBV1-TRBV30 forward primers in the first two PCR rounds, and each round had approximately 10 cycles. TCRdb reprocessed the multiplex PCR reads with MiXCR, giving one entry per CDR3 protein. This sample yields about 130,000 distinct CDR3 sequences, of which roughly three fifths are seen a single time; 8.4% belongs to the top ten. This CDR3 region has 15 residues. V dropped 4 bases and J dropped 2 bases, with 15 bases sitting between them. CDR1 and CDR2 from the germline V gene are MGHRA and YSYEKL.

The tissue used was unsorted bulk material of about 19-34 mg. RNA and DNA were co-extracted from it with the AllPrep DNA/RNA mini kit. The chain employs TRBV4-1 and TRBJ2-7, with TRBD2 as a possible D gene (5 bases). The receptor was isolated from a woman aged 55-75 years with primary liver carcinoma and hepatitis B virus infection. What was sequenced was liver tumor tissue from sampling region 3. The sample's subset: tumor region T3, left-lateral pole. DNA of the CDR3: TGCGCCAGCAGCCTGCAGTGGACCGGGGCCTACGAGCAGTACTTC. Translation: CASSLQWTGAYEQYF.